The 2 T cell receptor beta chains presented below share a single source sample, sequenced in a study of blood T cell repertoires in COVID-19. Some clones are missing from TCRdb's copy, which holds only in-frame ones; the method was immunoSEQ multiplex PCR. This sample carries some 180,000 clones, 75% to 90% of them seen once, and the ten largest clones take 6.2%. The source material was PBMCs or T cells enriched from blood (not recorded which). These receptors came from a man in his forties or fifties who had recovered from COVID-19.

The V gene is TRBV7-3, the J gene TRBJ1-6; D is possibly TRBD1 (6 bases). V was shortened by 2 bases and J by 7 bases, with 9 bases between the two germline ends. There are 14 residues in the CDR3. Germline-derived CDR1 and CDR2 are SGHTA and FQGTGA. The CDR3 region is CASSLGQSNSPLHF. Here the CDR3 DNA reads TGTGCCAGCAGCTTAGGACAGTCCAATTCACCCCTCCACTTT.

The chain recombines TRBV28 with TRBJ2-5; a weak D match, TRBD1 (6 bases). Looked up from germline, CDR1 is MDHEN and CDR2 is SYDVKM. This CDR3 has 13 amino acids. Trimming took 5 bases from V and 4 from J, leaving 11 bases between them. The CDR3 protein is CASSPQGRETQYF. The CDR3 DNA reads TGTGCCAGCAGTCCACAGGGTAGAGAGACCCAGTACTTC.